This TCR beta chain was found in a study of blood T cell repertoires in COVID-19. Libraries were prepared by immunoSEQ multiplex PCR; TCRdb keeps only in-frame clonotypes and omits some of them. The table lists 450,000 to 500,000 clones, approximately 86% of them singletons. The sequenced sample was PBMCs or T cells enriched from blood (not recorded which). This receptor was identified in a woman under 30 who had recovered from COVID-19.

The CDR3: CASSLPGQGHEQYF. DNA of the CDR3: TGTGCCAGCAGCCTACCGGGACAAGGCCACGAGCAGTACTTC. The rearrangement uses TRBV5-4 and TRBJ2-7; perhaps TRBD1 as D (6 bases). This CDR3 is built from 14 residues. CDR1 is SGHNT, CDR2 YYREEE, per germline (reference sequence). The V end lost 4 bases, the J end lost 5 bases, and 16 bases lay between the germline ends. The full variable domain, rest sourced from reference TRBV5-4 and TRBJ2-7, is ETGVTQSPTHLIKTRGQQVTLRCSSQSGHNTVSWYQQALGQGPQFIFQYYREEENGRGNFPPRFSGLQFPNYSSELNVNALELDDSALYLCASSLPGQGHEQYFGPGTRLTVT.